The 18 T cell receptor beta chains in this list originate from one sample, sequenced in a study of blood T cell repertoires in COVID-19 (TCRdb year 2020). The library came from the immunoSEQ multiplex PCR assay. The clones in this table, taken by TCRdb from immuneACCESS, are in-frame only. Not every clone is retained; where verified, under half of the shortfall comes from an unresolved V gene, and the cause of the rest is unknown. The sample table shows over 150,000 clones, and roughly 79% are seen once. The ten largest make up approximately 6.9% of the sample. Sequencing used peripheral blood. All receptors come from a human donor with acute or convalescent COVID-19. The donor label of this sample is uncertain.

This chain joins TRBV5-1 and TRBJ1-4, with D perhaps TRBD1 (6 bases). The germline CDR1 and CDR2 sequences are SGHRS and YFSETQ. V was pared by 4 bases and J by 12 bases, with 13 bases between. The CDR3 runs to 12 residues. CDR3 sequence reads: CASSREQGELFF. CDR3 nucleotide sequence: TGCGCCAGCAGCCGAGAACAGGGAGAACTGTTTTTT.

The chain employs TRBV21-1 and TRBJ2-5; the table's D call TRBD2 went unverified against the DNA. TRBV21-1 counts as a pseudogene. The CDR3 is 15 residues long. The CDR3 loop reads CASSCSGTFQETQYF. CDR3 nucleotides: TGTGCCAGCAGCTGTAGCGGAACTTTTCAAGAGACCCAGTACTTC.

The chain recombines TRBV18 with TRBJ2-5; 7 bases agree with TRBD1. The V segment lost 2 bases and the J segment 5 bases; nucleotides outside the gene matches: 8. The germline V gene encodes CDR1 KGHSH and CDR2 LQKENI. CDR3 size: 15 residues. This CDR3 is CASSPRQGRSETQYF. CDR3 nucleotide sequence: TGTGCCAGCTCACCAAGACAGGGAAGGTCGGAGACCCAGTACTTC.

The V and J genes are TRBV12-3 or TRBV12-4 and TRBJ1-2; TRBD1 matches 9 bases. After removal of 8 bases from V and 4 bases from J, the junction contained 5 bases not matched to a gene. The CDR3 spans 13 residues. This CDR3 reads CASYRQGVYGYTF. In DNA, the CDR3 is TGTGCCAGCTATCGACAGGGGGTCTATGGCTACACCTTC.

For the CDR3, the DNA is TGCAGCGTTGAGCGGACTAGCGGGATATCCTACAATGAGCAGTTCTTC. Amino acid sequence: CSVERTSGISYNEQFF. The J gene is TRBJ2-1, the V gene TRBV29-1; 12 positions agree with TRBD2. Looked up from germline, CDR1 is SQVTM and CDR2 is ANQGSEA. Trimming at V came to 3 bases and at J to 1 base, leaving 4 bases not matched to a gene. There are 16 residues in the CDR3.

The chain joins TRBV19 to TRBJ2-7; TRBD2 is a possible D gene (6 bases). CDR3 length: 14 residues. The V gene's germline CDR1 is LNHDA and CDR2 SQIVND (reference sequence). V lost 1 base and J lost 3, with 10 bases in between. CDR3 nucleotides: TGTGCCAGTAGTATAGGTGGGGGGAACTACGAGCAGTACTTC. Translated: CASSIGGGNYEQYF.

The genes are TRBV30 and TRBJ2-6, with D perhaps TRBD2 (6 bases). The CDR3 contains 16 residues. Germline loops: CDR1 GTSNPN, CDR2 SVGIG (reference sequence). Trimming took 3 bases from V and 1 from J, leaving 13 bases between them. The CDR3 DNA reads as TGTGCCTGGAGCAAGGTACGGGAGTCTGGGGCCAACGTCCTGACTTTC. This translates into CAWSKVRESGANVLTF.

The V and J genes are TRBV29-1 and TRBJ2-1; 8 positions agree with TRBD2. The CDR3 sequence is 12 residues long. Germline CDR1 reads SQVTM; CDR2 reads ANQGSEA. Losses at the gene ends were 8 bases for V and 6 bases for J; bases not matched to a gene: 6. Here the CDR3 DNA reads TGCAGCTCGGGACTAGTCGCCAATGAGCAGTTCTTC. Translating gives CSSGLVANEQFF.

This clone has only one observation. The gene calls are TRBV30 and TRBJ2-7, with TRBD2 matching 8 bases. The CDR3 sequence is 15 residues long. V lost 1 base and J lost 3; bases outside the gene matches: 8. Germline V gene lookup returns CDR1 GTSNPN and CDR2 SVGIG (reference sequence). CDR3 sequence (DNA): TGTGCCTGGAGTGGAGTTCCGGGGGGGTACTACGAGCAGTACTTC. This encodes CAWSGVPGGYYEQYF. Using reference TRBV30 and TRBJ2-7 for the parts outside the CDR3, the full variable domain is SQTIHQWPATLVQPVGSPLSLECTVEGTSNPNLYWYRQAAGRGLQLLFYSVGIGQISSEVPQNLSASRPQDRQFILSSKKLLLSDSGFYLCAWSGVPGGYYEQYFGPGTRLTVT.

The chain joins TRBV6-5 to TRBJ1-2; TRBD1 might be the D (6 bases). This CDR3 is built from 13 residues. V was shortened by 6 bases and J by 6 bases, with 14 bases between the two germline ends. Germline V gives CDR1 MNHEY, CDR2 SVGAGI. The CDR3 bases are TGTGCCAGCAGCCTCCGGGCAGGGGATGGCTACACCTTC. Translating gives CASSLRAGDGYTF.

The chain recombines TRBV28 with TRBJ2-1, with 7 positions matching TRBD2. With 4 bases clipped from V and 4 bases from J, the junction kept 13 bases outside the gene matches. CDR1 MDHEN and CDR2 SYDVKM come from the germline V gene. The CDR3 consists of 17 residues. This CDR3 reads CASSSYSTSRFYNEQFF. CDR3 bases: TGTGCCAGCAGTTCCTACTCGACTAGCCGCTTTTACAATGAGCAGTTCTTC.

In this sample, this clone turned up once. The V call is TRBV18, the J call TRBJ1-1; 8 bases align to TRBD1. V was clipped by 5 bases and J by 8 bases; unmatched bases: 13. The CDR3 has 15 residues. Per germline, CDR1 KGHSH and CDR2 LQKENI. CDR3 amino acids: CASSSYSGTGTEAFF. CDR3 nucleotide sequence: TGTGCCAGCTCATCTTATTCCGGGACAGGAACCGAAGCTTTCTTT.

The genes are TRBV9 and TRBJ1-2; tentative D call: TRBD1 (5 bases). The CDR3 has 12 amino acids. Germline V gene sequence: CDR1 SGDLS, CDR2 YYNGEE. V shed 4 bases and J shed 5 bases, with 9 bases lying between them. DNA for the CDR3: TGTGCCAGCAGCCTCGACAGATATGGCTACACCTTC. Protein product: CASSLDRYGYTF.

The chain has TRBV2 and TRBJ1-1; D gene uncertain. Germline loops: CDR1 SNHLY, CDR2 FYNNEI. The CDR3 contains 11 residues. The V gene lost 6 bases and the J gene lost 4 bases, with 6 bases spanning the gap. The CDR3 loop is CASRESTEAFF. CDR3 sequence (DNA): TGTGCCAGCAGGGAGAGCACTGAAGCTTTCTTT.

This clone is a singleton in its sample. The chain carries TRBV7-3 and TRBJ1-2; tentative D call: TRBD1 (5 bases). The CDR3 length is 15 residues. Per the germline V gene, CDR1 is SGHTA and CDR2 is FQGTGA. V lost 2 bases, J lost 5 bases, and 15 bases lay in between. CDR3 protein: CASSLYPGPEYGYTF. CDR3 coding DNA: TGTGCCAGCAGCTTATATCCAGGGCCAGAATATGGCTACACCTTC.

The chain's CDR3 is CASSLTRDRANYGYTF. The CDR3, as DNA: TGTGCCAGCAGTTTGACAAGGGACAGGGCTAACTATGGCTACACCTTC. The J gene is TRBJ1-2, the V gene TRBV7-9, with 9 positions matching TRBD1. This CDR3 has 16 amino acids. From germline, CDR1 is SEHNR and CDR2 FQNEAQ (reference sequence). J was trimmed by 0 bases and V by 6 bases; bases with no gene match: 8.

This chain connects TRBV7-9 to TRBJ1-5; no definite D call. The CDR3 sequence is 13 residues long. Between the trimmed V and J ends, which lost 3 bases and 7 bases, there was a span of 10 bases. Per the germline V gene, CDR1 is SEHNR and CDR2 is FQNEAQ (reference sequence). Here the CDR3 reads CASSFDQRQPQHF. The CDR3 coding sequence is TGTGCCAGCAGCTTCGACCAGCGGCAGCCCCAGCATTTT.

This chain joins TRBV5-4 and TRBJ2-1; the D is unclear. This CDR3 has 15 amino acids. CDR1 is SGHNT and CDR2 is YYREEE in the germline V gene (reference sequence). Trimming took 0 bases from V and 2 from J, leaving 9 bases between them. Here the CDR3 reads CASSLAISAYNEQFF. As DNA, the CDR3 is TGTGCCAGCAGCTTGGCCATCAGCGCCTACAATGAGCAGTTCTTC.